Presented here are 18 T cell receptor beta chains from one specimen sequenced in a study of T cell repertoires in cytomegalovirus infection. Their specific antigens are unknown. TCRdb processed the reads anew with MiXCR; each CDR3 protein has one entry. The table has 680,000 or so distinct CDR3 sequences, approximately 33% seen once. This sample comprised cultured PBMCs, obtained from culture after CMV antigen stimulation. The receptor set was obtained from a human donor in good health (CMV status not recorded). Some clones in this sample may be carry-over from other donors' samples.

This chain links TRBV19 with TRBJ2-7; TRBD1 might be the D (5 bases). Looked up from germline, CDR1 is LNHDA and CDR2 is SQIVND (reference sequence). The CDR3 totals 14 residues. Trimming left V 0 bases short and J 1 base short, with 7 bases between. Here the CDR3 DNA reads TGTGCCAGTAGTATAGATCCAGGGTCCTACGAGCAGTACTTC. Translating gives CASSIDPGSYEQYF.

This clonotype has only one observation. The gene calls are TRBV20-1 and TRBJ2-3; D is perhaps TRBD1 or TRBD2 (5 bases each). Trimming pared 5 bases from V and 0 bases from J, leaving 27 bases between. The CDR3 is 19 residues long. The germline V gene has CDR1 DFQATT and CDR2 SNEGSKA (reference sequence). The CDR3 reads CSAPEGSLGSGSSTDTQYF. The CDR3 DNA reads TGCAGTGCTCCGGAAGGTTCACTAGGATCAGGGTCTAGCACAGATACGCAGTATTTT.

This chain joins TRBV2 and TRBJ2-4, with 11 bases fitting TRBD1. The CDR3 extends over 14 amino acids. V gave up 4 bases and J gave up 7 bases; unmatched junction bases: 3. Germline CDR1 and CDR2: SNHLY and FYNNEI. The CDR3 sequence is CASSVGQGANIQYF. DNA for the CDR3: TGTGCCAGCAGTGTTGGACAGGGGGCGAACATTCAGTACTTC. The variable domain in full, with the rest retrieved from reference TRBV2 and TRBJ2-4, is EPEVTQTPSHQVTQMGQEVILRCVPISNHLYFYWYRQILGQKVEFLVSFYNNEISEKSEIFDDQFSVERPDGSNFTLKIRSTKLEDSAMYFCASSVGQGANIQYFGAGTRLSVL.

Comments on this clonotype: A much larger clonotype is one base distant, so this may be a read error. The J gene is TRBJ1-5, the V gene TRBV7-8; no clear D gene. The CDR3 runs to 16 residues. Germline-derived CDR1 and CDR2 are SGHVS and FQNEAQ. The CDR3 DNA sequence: TGTGCCAGCAGCAAAAGTCGCGATTTTAGCAATCAGCTCCAGCATTTT. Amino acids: CASSKSRDFSNQLQHF.

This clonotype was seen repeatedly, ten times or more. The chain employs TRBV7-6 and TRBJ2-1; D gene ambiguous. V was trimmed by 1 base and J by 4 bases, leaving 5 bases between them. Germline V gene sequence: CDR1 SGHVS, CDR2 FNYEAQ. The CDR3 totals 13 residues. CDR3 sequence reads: CASSLGIYNEQFF. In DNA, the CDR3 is TGTGCCAGCAGCTTAGGGATATACAATGAGCAGTTCTTC.

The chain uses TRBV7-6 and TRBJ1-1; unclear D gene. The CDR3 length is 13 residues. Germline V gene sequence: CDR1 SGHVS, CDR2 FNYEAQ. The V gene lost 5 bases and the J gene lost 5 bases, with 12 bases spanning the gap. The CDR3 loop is CASSPSGRTEAFF. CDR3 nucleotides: TGTGCCAGCAGCCCAAGTGGGAGGACTGAAGCTTTCTTT.

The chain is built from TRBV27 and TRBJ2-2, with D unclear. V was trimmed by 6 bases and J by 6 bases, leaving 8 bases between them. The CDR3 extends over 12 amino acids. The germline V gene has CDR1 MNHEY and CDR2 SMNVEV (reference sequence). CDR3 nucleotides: TGTGCCAGCAGACCAGCCTCCGGGGAGCTGTTTTTT. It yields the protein CASRPASGELFF.

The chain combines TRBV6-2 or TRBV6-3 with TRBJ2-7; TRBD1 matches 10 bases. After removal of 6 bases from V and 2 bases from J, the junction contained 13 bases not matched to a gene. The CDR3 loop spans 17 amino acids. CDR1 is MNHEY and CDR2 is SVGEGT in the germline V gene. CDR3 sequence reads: CASRLRDRGGWAYEQYF. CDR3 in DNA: TGTGCCAGCAGACTCCGGGACAGGGGAGGATGGGCCTACGAGCAGTACTTC.

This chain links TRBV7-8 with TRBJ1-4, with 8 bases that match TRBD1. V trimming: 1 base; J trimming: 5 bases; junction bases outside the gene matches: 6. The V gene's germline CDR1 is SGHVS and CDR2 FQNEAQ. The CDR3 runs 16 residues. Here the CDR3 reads CASSLVLDRVNEKLFF. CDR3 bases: TGTGCCAGCAGCTTAGTATTGGACAGGGTGAATGAAAAACTGTTTTTT.

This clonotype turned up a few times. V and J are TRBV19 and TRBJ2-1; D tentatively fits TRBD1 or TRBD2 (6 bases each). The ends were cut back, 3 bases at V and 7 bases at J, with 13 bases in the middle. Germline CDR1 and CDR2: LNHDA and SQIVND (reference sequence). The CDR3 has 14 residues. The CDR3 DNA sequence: TGTGCCAGTAGTATCAGGAGGGGGTGGAATGAGCAGTTCTTC. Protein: CASSIRRGWNEQFF.

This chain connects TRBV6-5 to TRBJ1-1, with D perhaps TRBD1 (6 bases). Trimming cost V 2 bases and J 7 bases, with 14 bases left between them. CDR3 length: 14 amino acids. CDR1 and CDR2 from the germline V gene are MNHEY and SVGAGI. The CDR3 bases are TGTGCCAGCAGTTACGGGGCAGGGGCCGTTGAAGCTTTCTTT. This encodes CASSYGAGAVEAFF.

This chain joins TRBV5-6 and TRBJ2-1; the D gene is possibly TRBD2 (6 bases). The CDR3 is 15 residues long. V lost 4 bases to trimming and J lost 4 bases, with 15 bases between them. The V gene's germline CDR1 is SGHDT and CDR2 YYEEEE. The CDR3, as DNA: TGTGCCAGCAGCGACTCGCGGGGTAATTACAATGAGCAGTTCTTC. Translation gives CASSDSRGNYNEQFF.

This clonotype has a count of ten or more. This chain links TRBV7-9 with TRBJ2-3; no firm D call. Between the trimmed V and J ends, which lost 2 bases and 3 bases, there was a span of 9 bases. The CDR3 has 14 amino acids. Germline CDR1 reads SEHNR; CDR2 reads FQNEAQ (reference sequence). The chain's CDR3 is CASSLSRATDTQYF. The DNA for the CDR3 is TGTGCCAGCAGCTTATCCCGGGCGACAGATACGCAGTATTTT.

This CDR3 reads CASSLGAHTGELFF. Here the CDR3 DNA reads TGTGCCAGCAGCCTAGGGGCCCACACCGGGGAGCTGTTTTTT. The J gene is TRBJ2-2, the V gene TRBV4-2; D is possibly TRBD1 (5 bases). Germline V gene sequence: CDR1 LGHNA, CDR2 YNFKEQ. This CDR3 spans 14 amino acids. V lost 4 bases, J lost 3 bases, and 9 bases lay in between.

The CDR3 here is CASSLEGGNSGANVLTF. The CDR3 DNA reads TGCGCCAGCAGCTTGGAGGGCGGGAACTCTGGGGCCAACGTCCTGACTTTC. The chain links TRBV5-1 to TRBJ2-6; D might be TRBD2 (6 bases). V was clipped by 0 bases and J by 0 bases, with 10 bases between them. Germline V gives CDR1 SGHRS, CDR2 YFSETQ. CDR3 length equals 17 residues. The full variable domain, rest sourced from reference TRBV5-1 and TRBJ2-6, is KAGVTQTPRYLIKTRGQQVTLSCSPISGHRSVSWYQQTPGQGLQFLFEYFSETQRNKGNFPGRFSGRQFSNSRSEMNVSTLELGDSALYLCASSLEGGNSGANVLTFGAGSRLTVL.

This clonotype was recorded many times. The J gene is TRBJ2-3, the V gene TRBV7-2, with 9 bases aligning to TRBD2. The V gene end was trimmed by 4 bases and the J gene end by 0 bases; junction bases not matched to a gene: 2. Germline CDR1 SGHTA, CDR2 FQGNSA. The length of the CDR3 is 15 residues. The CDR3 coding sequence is TGTGCCAGCAGCTCTAGCGGGATTAGCACAGATACGCAGTATTTT. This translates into CASSSSGISTDTQYF. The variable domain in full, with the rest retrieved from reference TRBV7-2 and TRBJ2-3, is GAGVSQSPSNKVTEKGKDVELRCDPISGHTALYWYRQSLGQGLEFLIYFQGNSAPDKSGLPSDRFSAERTGGSVSTLTIQRTQQEDSAVYLCASSSSGISTDTQYFGPGTRLTVL.

The CDR3 coding sequence is TGTGCCAGCAGCGACCCAATAGGGGGCATAAGAGCTGAAGCTTTCTTT. The encoded protein is CASSDPIGGIRAEAFF. The V and J genes are TRBV5-4 and TRBJ1-1, with 7 bases lining up with TRBD1. J gave up 6 bases and V 4 bases, and 15 bases lay outside the gene matches. Germline values: CDR1 SGHNT, CDR2 YYREEE (reference sequence). CDR3 length: 16 amino acids. Supplemented by reference TRBV5-4 and TRBJ1-1, the full variable domain reads ETGVTQSPTHLIKTRGQQVTLRCSSQSGHNTVSWYQQALGQGPQFIFQYYREEENGRGNFPPRFSGLQFPNYSSELNVNALELDDSALYLCASSDPIGGIRAEAFFGQGTRLTVV.

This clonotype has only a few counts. This CDR3 reads CASSPTLGGEKLFF. The CDR3 DNA reads TGTGCCAGCAGCCCGACCCTCGGAGGCGAAAAACTGTTTTTT. The chain joins TRBV11-2 to TRBJ1-4, with D hard to call. This CDR3 spans 14 amino acids. The V gene's germline CDR1 is SGHAT and CDR2 FQNNGV. The V end was cut by 5 bases, the J end by 8 bases, with 15 bases between.